These 22 T cell receptor beta chains were sequenced from one sample in a study of immune cell composition in non-small cell lung cancer. The protocol was immunoSEQ multiplex PCR, while the TCRdb copy is restricted to in-frame clones and leaves out a portion. This table has 5,500 to 6,000 clones, about three quarters appearing once. Sequencing was carried out using lung tumor tissue. The receptors stem from a human donor with non-small cell lung cancer.

The chain employs TRBV5-8 and TRBJ1-1, with D uncertain. The CDR3 sequence is 16 residues long. V dropped 0 bases and J dropped 1 base, with 13 bases sitting between them. In germline, CDR1 is SGHTS, CDR2 YDEGEE. In DNA form, the CDR3 reads TGTGCCAGCAGCTTGGCTAACCTTTTGCCGAACACTGAAGCTTTCTTT. Translating gives CASSLANLLPNTEAFF.

The chain joins TRBV5-5 to TRBJ2-7, with a weak D call TRBD1 (6 bases). CDR1 and CDR2 (germline): SGHKS, YYEKEE (reference sequence). The ends were cut back, 0 bases at V and 10 bases at J, with 20 bases in the middle. The CDR3 covers 15 residues. CDR3 sequence: CASSLGINREYGQYF. The CDR3 bases are TGTGCCAGCAGCTTGGGTATCAACAGGGAATATGGACAGTACTTC.

The chain joins TRBV18 to TRBJ1-2; the match to TRBD1 covers 8 bases. This CDR3 is 13 amino acids long. Trimming at V came to 5 bases and at J to 6 bases, leaving 5 bases not matched to a gene. The germline gives CDR1 KGHSH, CDR2 LQKENI. CDR3 loop: CASSSGGADGYTF. DNA for the CDR3: TGTGCCAGCTCATCAGGGGGCGCCGATGGCTACACCTTC.

This chain uses TRBV5-6 with TRBJ1-2, with D perhaps matching TRBD1 (5 bases). CDR1 SGHDT and CDR2 YYEEEE come from the germline V gene. CDR3 length: 14 residues. V lost 4 bases and J 6 bases, leaving 16 bases between the germline ends. CDR3 loop: CASSDIGGRDGYTF. The CDR3 DNA follows: TGTGCCAGCAGCGACATCGGGGGACGAGATGGCTACACCTTC.

This chain links TRBV2 with TRBJ1-1; 8 bases agree with TRBD1. The V gene's germline CDR1 is SNHLY and CDR2 FYNNEI. The CDR3 contains 12 residues. V lost 9 bases and J lost 8; bases outside the gene matches: 8. The CDR3 sequence is CARRSGGLEAFF. Written as DNA, the CDR3 is TGTGCCAGAAGATCAGGGGGCCTAGAAGCTTTCTTT.

The V call is TRBV6-5, the J call TRBJ2-7; 12 bases fit TRBD2. CDR1 MNHEY and CDR2 SVGAGI come from the germline V gene. Trimming removed 6 bases from V and 5 bases from J; junction bases left unmatched: 5. The CDR3 covers 14 residues. The DNA of the CDR3 is TGTGCCAGCAGCCCTAGCGGGGGGGCGCACGAGCAGTACTTC. This encodes CASSPSGGAHEQYF.

The chain is built from TRBV7-9 and TRBJ2-7, with D possibly matching TRBD1 (5 bases). Germline CDR1 and CDR2: SEHNR and FQNEAQ (reference sequence). The CDR3 is made up of 16 amino acids. Trimming removed 0 bases from V and 2 bases from J, with 14 bases in between. The CDR3 here is CASSLARQGGAYEQYF. DNA for the CDR3: TGTGCCAGCAGCTTAGCGCGGCAGGGTGGGGCCTACGAGCAGTACTTC.

The chain combines TRBV6-6 with TRBJ1-2; TRBD1 matches 7 bases. Looked up from germline, CDR1 is MNHNY and CDR2 is SVGAGI (reference sequence). The length of the CDR3 is 13 residues. The J segment lost 4 bases and the V segment lost 6 bases, leaving 5 bases of the junction unmatched. CDR3 in amino acids: CASRRGTAYGYTF. CDR3 DNA: TGTGCCAGCAGACGCGGGACAGCCTATGGCTACACCTTC.

The chain links TRBV5-1 to TRBJ2-7, with unresolved D. This CDR3 is 16 amino acids long. V was trimmed by 2 bases and J by 5 bases, leaving 20 bases between them. Germline V gives CDR1 SGHRS, CDR2 YFSETQ. CDR3 sequence (DNA): TGCGCCAGCAGCTTAGACCCCGCCGGTGCCAGGCACGAGCAGTACTTC. It is translated as CASSLDPAGARHEQYF. The variable domain in full, completed from reference TRBV5-1 and TRBJ2-7, reads KAGVTQTPRYLIKTRGQQVTLSCSPISGHRSVSWYQQTPGQGLQFLFEYFSETQRNKGNFPGRFSGRQFSNSRSEMNVSTLELGDSALYLCASSLDPAGARHEQYFGPGTRLTVT.

The CDR3 loop reads CASSQDPKNTEAFF. The CDR3 nucleotides read TGCGCCAGCAGCCAAGATCCCAAGAACACTGAAGCTTTCTTT. The chain carries TRBV4-3 and TRBJ1-1, with D unresolved. Germline V gene lookup returns CDR1 LGHNA and CDR2 YSLEER. The CDR3 consists of 14 residues. Trimming pared 0 bases from V and 1 base from J, leaving 6 bases between.

This chain connects TRBV9 to TRBJ2-6; 8 nucleotides agree with TRBD1. The length of the CDR3 is 14 residues. Trimming took 7 bases from V and 4 from J; bases not matched to a gene: 4. The germline CDR1 and CDR2 sequences are SGDLS and YYNGEE. The CDR3 nucleotides are TGTGCCAGCTCCCGACAGGGGGGGGCCAACGTCCTGACTTTC. This codes for CASSRQGGANVLTF.

V gene TRBV10-1 combines with J gene TRBJ2-1; TRBD2 matches at 8 bases. V shed 2 bases and J 0 bases; nucleotides not matched to a gene: 0. Germline V gene lookup returns CDR1 WNHNN and CDR2 SYGVQD (reference sequence). The CDR3 covers 15 residues. Written as DNA, the CDR3 is TGCGCCAGCAGTGAGGCGGGAGGCTCCTACAATGAGCAGTTCTTC. This gives the protein CASSEAGGSYNEQFF.

This clone was found once. The gene calls are TRBV5-1 and TRBJ1-1; 8 bases align to TRBD1. CDR1 and CDR2 from the germline V gene are SGHRS and YFSETQ. The V and J ends lost 2 bases and 6 bases, in that order; junction bases with no gene match: 3. The CDR3 totals 13 residues. The CDR3 loop reads CASSLQGGPEAFF. DNA for the CDR3: TGCGCCAGCAGCTTACAGGGGGGGCCTGAAGCTTTCTTT.

The chain recombines TRBV27 with TRBJ2-5, with D perhaps TRBD1 (6 bases). There are 13 residues in the CDR3. V was cut by 6 bases and J by 5 bases, with 13 bases left in between. CDR1 is MNHEY, CDR2 SMNVEV, per germline (reference sequence). The CDR3 region is CASRQQGRETQYF. CDR3 sequence (DNA): TGTGCCAGCAGACAACAGGGTCGGGAGACCCAGTACTTC.

Only a few counts were recorded for this clone. The V call is TRBV18, the J call TRBJ2-7, with a possible D match to TRBD1 (6 bases). The CDR3 runs to 15 residues. V dropped 8 bases and J dropped 2 bases, with 19 bases sitting between them. The germline gives CDR1 KGHSH, CDR2 LQKENI. In nucleotides, the CDR3 is TGTGCCAGCACAGCTACAGGGTCTACGACCTACGAGCAGTACTTC. Its translation: CASTATGSTTYEQYF.

The chain employs TRBV27 and TRBJ2-5, with TRBD2 matching over 16 bases. V was pared by 6 bases and J by 4 bases, with 5 bases of the junction left unmatched. The CDR3 extends over 16 amino acids. Germline V gene data show CDR1 as MNHEY and CDR2 as SMNVEV (reference sequence). CDR3 sequence: CASSKGLAGGAETQYF. The DNA of the CDR3 is TGTGCCAGCAGCAAGGGACTAGCGGGGGGGGCAGAGACCCAGTACTTC.

The J gene is TRBJ2-5, the V gene TRBV4-1; TRBD1 matches at 9 bases. Germline loops: CDR1 MGHRA, CDR2 YSYEKL. This CDR3 is 17 amino acids long. J was trimmed by 5 bases and V by 6 bases; bases with no gene match: 16. CDR3 amino acids: CASRGDGRTGERETQYF. For the CDR3, the DNA is TGCGCCAGCAGGGGAGATGGAAGGACAGGGGAAAGGGAGACCCAGTACTTC.

The V gene is TRBV1, the J gene TRBJ1-2; the listed D gene, TRBD1, was not tested against the DNA. TRBV1 is deemed a pseudogene. CDR3 length: 14 residues. CDR3 nucleotide sequence: TGCACCAGCAGCCCTCAGGGGTCGGACTATGGCTACACCTTC. Translation gives CTSSPQGSDYGYTF.

The V and J genes are TRBV27 and TRBJ2-5; tentative D call: TRBD2 (5 bases). CDR3 size: 13 residues. V lost 2 bases and J 9 bases, leaving 13 bases between the germline ends. Germline-derived CDR1 and CDR2 are MNHEY and SMNVEV (reference sequence). DNA of the CDR3: TGTGCCAGCAGTTTAGCAGCTTCGGGGTCCCAGTACTTC. It encodes CASSLAASGSQYF.

The chain links TRBV7-6 to TRBJ1-3; no reliable D call. V was shortened by 4 bases and J by 4 bases, with 5 bases between the two germline ends. The CDR3 has 12 residues. Germline loops: CDR1 SGHVS, CDR2 FNYEAQ. The CDR3 sequence: CASSSVGNTIYF. CDR3 in DNA: TGTGCCAGCAGCTCCGTGGGAAACACCATATATTTT.

This clone was counted a single time. The chain is built from TRBV5-6 and TRBJ2-2, with TRBD2 matching over 8 bases. Per the germline V gene, CDR1 is SGHDT and CDR2 is YYEEEE. CDR3 size: 16 residues. Losses at the gene ends were 0 bases for V and 6 bases for J; bases not matched to a gene: 7. The CDR3 loop reads CASSLVWRGASGELFF. CDR3 coding DNA: TGTGCCAGCAGCTTGGTGTGGCGGGGGGCGTCCGGGGAGCTGTTTTTT.

This clone was seen a single time. V usage is TRBV5-4 and J usage is TRBJ2-3; the D gene is possibly TRBD2 (6 bases). V was cut by 3 bases and J by 3 bases, with 14 bases left in between. The germline V gene has CDR1 SGHNT and CDR2 YYREEE (reference sequence). The CDR3 spans 15 residues. The CDR3 protein is CASSSGTHKTDTQYF. In nucleotides, the CDR3 is TGTGCCAGCAGCTCTGGGACTCACAAGACAGATACGCAGTATTTT.